The rows below give T cell receptor beta chains drawn from one sample of a study of spatial heterogeneity in lung cancer. TCRdb reprocessed the 5' RACE reads via MiXCR and lists one record per CDR3 protein. Of about 3,900 distinct CDR3 sequences listed, 5.3% are singletons. The sample was lung tumor tissue, taken at surgery. All receptors come from a female donor with early-stage non-small cell lung cancer. CDR3s include the opening cysteine and the closing phenylalanine or tryptophan. Each record gives: D gene, J gene, clone size, V gene, CDR3 protein, CDR3 DNA. The D gene is left open where the match is weak. Each size is once, few or many counts, or a class when the clone is expanded.

>.|TRBJ2-7|few|TRBV29-1
CSHLDRLATHSYEQYF
TGCAGCCACCTTGACAGGCTAGCGACTCACTCCTACGAGCAGTACTTC
>TRBD2|TRBJ2-3|many|TRBV7-9
CASSRLAGGRDTQYF
TGTGCCAGCAGCCGACTAGCGGGAGGTCGAGATACGCAGTATTTT
>.|TRBJ2-7|many|TRBV4-2
CASSRDIYGAVSREQYF
TGTGCCAGCAGCCGAGACATTTACGGGGCGGTATCGCGGGAGCAGTACTTC
>.|TRBJ1-6|medium-sized|TRBV7-2
CASSARMGVNSPLHF
TGTGCCAGCAGCGCCAGGATGGGAGTGAATTCACCCCTCCACTTT
>TRBD2|TRBJ2-5|medium-sized|TRBV5-1
CASSTRPGLAGGIQETQYF
TGCGCCAGCAGCACCCGACCGGGACTAGCGGGAGGTATCCAAGAGACCCAGTACTTC
>.|TRBJ2-3|medium-sized|TRBV29-1
CSVEVGTTQYF
TGCAGCGTTGAGGTGGGCACAACGCAGTATTTT
>.|TRBJ1-1|medium-sized|TRBV7-9
CASSLLTEVNTEAFF
TGTGCCAGCAGCTTATTAACAGAAGTGAACACTGAAGCTTTCTTT
>TRBD1|TRBJ1-4|medium-sized|TRBV7-2
CASSLGRRGRAEKLFF
TGTGCCAGCAGCTTAGGTAGAAGGGGGCGGGCGGAAAAACTGTTTTTT
>.|TRBJ1-4|medium-sized|TRBV4-2
CASSQGPLPNEKLFF
TGTGCCAGCAGCCAAGGACCCCTGCCCAACGAAAAACTGTTTTTT
>TRBD2|TRBJ2-3|medium-sized|TRBV20-1
CSARPSTGGGDTQYF
TGCAGTGCTAGGCCTTCGACGGGAGGAGGAGATACGCAGTATTTT
>TRBD2|TRBJ2-1|many|TRBV6-5
CASSYKSGLARDNEQFF
TGTGCCAGCAGTTACAAATCGGGACTAGCCCGTGACAATGAGCAGTTCTTC
>.|TRBJ1-5|many|TRBV19
CATRGGNQPQHF
TGTGCCACCAGAGGGGGCAATCAGCCCCAGCATTTT